One and the same sample provided the 17 T cell receptor beta chains below, sequenced in a study of shared clonotypes between healthy human individuals. Sequencing used immunoSEQ multiplex PCR; TCRdb keeps in-frame clones, though not all of them. The repertoire holds 450,000 to 550,000 clones, with 75% to 85% as singletons. Input material: PBMCs. These receptors all come from a woman in her forties in good health. Some clones in this sample may be carry-over from other donors' samples.

The genes are TRBV7-3 and TRBJ2-2; perhaps TRBD2 as D (5 bases). The V gene lost 5 bases and the J gene lost 4 bases, with 17 bases spanning the gap. The CDR3 has 16 amino acids. CDR1 is SGHTA, CDR2 FQGTGA, per germline. The CDR3 DNA reads TGTGCCAGCAGCCCGAGGACTGCCTCGGGCACCGGGGAGCTGTTTTTT. Translated, it gives CASSPRTASGTGELFF.

V and J are TRBV29-1 and TRBJ2-5; TRBD1 matches at 8 bases. The CDR3 spans 11 residues. The V gene end was trimmed by 3 bases and the J gene end by 12 bases; junction bases not matched to a gene: 6. Germline CDR1 and CDR2: SQVTM and ANQGSEA. The CDR3 DNA is TGCAGCGTTGAGGACCGGGACAGGAAGTACTTC. It is translated as CSVEDRDRKYF.

The V call is TRBV20-1, the J call TRBJ1-1; D is undetermined. This CDR3 comprises 11 residues. Germline lookup yields CDR1 DFQATT and CDR2 SNEGSKA (reference sequence). The CDR3 DNA sequence: TGCATGCCAAATCCCTACACTGAAGCTTTCTTT. Residues: CMPNPYTEAFF.

The gene calls are TRBV11-2 and TRBJ2-5, with no clear D. Germline CDR1 SGHAT, CDR2 FQNNGV. The V gene lost 5 bases and the J gene lost 4 bases, with 11 bases spanning the gap. The CDR3 is 13 amino acids. CDR3 DNA: TGTGCCAGCAGCACTTTCGCTGGAGAGACCCAGTACTTC. Protein: CASSTFAGETQYF.

This chain's CDR3 is CASSQGQPAPFPTDTQYF. DNA for the CDR3: TGCGCCAGCAGCCAAGGTCAGCCGGCCCCATTCCCCACAGATACGCAGTATTTT. The genes are TRBV4-1 and TRBJ2-3; D ambiguous. CDR1 and CDR2 from the germline V gene are MGHRA and YSYEKL. Trimming removed 1 base from V and 2 bases from J, with 19 bases in between. The CDR3 runs 18 residues.

This chain's CDR3 is CASSIEPAGTGELFF. The CDR3 coding sequence is TGTGCCAGTAGTATCGAGCCCGCGGGCACCGGGGAGCTGTTTTTT. J is TRBJ2-2 and V is TRBV19, with TRBD2 as a possible D gene (5 bases). Per the germline V gene, CDR1 is LNHDA and CDR2 is SQIVND (reference sequence). CDR3 length: 15 amino acids. Trimming cost V 3 bases and J 4 bases, with 12 bases left between them.

The rearrangement uses TRBV7-9 and TRBJ2-1; no definite D call. V was trimmed by 2 bases and J by 9 bases, leaving 8 bases between them. The CDR3 contains 12 residues. CDR1 and CDR2 (germline): SEHNR, FQNEAQ (reference sequence). The CDR3 protein is CASSLIGSEQFF. CDR3 DNA: TGTGCCAGCAGCTTAATCGGGTCTGAGCAGTTCTTC.

Regarding this clone: A junction end diverges from the germline sequence, so it may reflect a read error. The genes are TRBV7-9 and TRBJ1-1; D ambiguous. Germline CDR1 is SEHNR and CDR2 is FQNEAQ (reference sequence). The CDR3 has 16 residues. The CDR3: CASTLGRTTGNTEAFF. CDR3 DNA: TGTGCCAGCACCTTAGGAAGGACTACCGGAAACACTGAAGCTTTCTTT.

This clone turned up a few times. The CDR3 loop is CASRSARYTDTQYF. In DNA form, the CDR3 reads TGTGCCAGCAGGTCGGCCAGATACACAGATACGCAGTATTTT. V gene TRBV5-6 combines with J gene TRBJ2-3, with D unresolved. With 5 bases removed from V and 2 bases from J, the gap between germline ends came to 12 bases. This CDR3 comprises 14 residues. The germline V gene encodes CDR1 SGHDT and CDR2 YYEEEE. Together with reference TRBV5-6 and TRBJ2-3, the CDR3 gives the full variable domain: DAGVTQSPTHLIKTRGQQVTLRCSPKSGHDTVSWYQQALGQGPQFIFQYYEEEERQRGNFPDRFSGHQFPNYSSELNVNALLLGDSALYLCASRSARYTDTQYFGPGTRLTVL.

This chain connects TRBV4-2 to TRBJ2-1; 10 nucleotides line up with TRBD2. CDR3 length equals 18 residues. V lost 4 bases to trimming and J lost 2 bases; unmatched junction nucleotides: 11. Germline CDR1 is LGHNA and CDR2 is YNFKEQ. DNA of the CDR3: TGTGCCAGCAGCCTGTACGAACTAGCGGGGACTACCTACAATGAGCAGTTCTTC. It translates to CASSLYELAGTTYNEQFF.

This chain uses TRBV4-2 with TRBJ1-4; no clear D gene. CDR3 size: 15 residues. Deletions cut 3 bases from V and 6 bases from J, with 14 bases between. Germline V CDR1 and CDR2: LGHNA, YNFKEQ. DNA of the CDR3: TGTGCCAGCAGCCATATCGGGCAGGAGGATGAAAAACTGTTTTTT. Translating gives CASSHIGQEDEKLFF.

The rearrangement joins TRBV6-1 to TRBJ2-7; D perhaps matches TRBD1 (6 bases). The CDR3 loop spans 13 amino acids. Trimming removed 8 bases at V and 7 bases at J, with 18 bases between. Germline CDR1 is MNHNS and CDR2 is SASEGT. The DNA for the CDR3 is TGTGCCAGCGGGGCAGGGGAAGTTTTGGAGCAGTACTTC. Protein: CASGAGEVLEQYF.

The rearrangement uses TRBV29-1 and TRBJ2-1; D gene unclear. CDR3 length equals 13 residues. Germline V gene data show CDR1 as SQVTM and CDR2 as ANQGSEA. In nucleotides, the CDR3 is TGCAGTACCAATAGAGACTCCTACAATGAGCAGTTCTTC. Its translation is CSTNRDSYNEQFF.

The chain is built from TRBV7-9 and TRBJ2-1, with unresolved D. Per germline, CDR1 SEHNR and CDR2 FQNEAQ (reference sequence). The V and J ends lost 3 bases and 4 bases respectively, with 10 bases between them. The CDR3 loop spans 14 amino acids. CDR3 nucleotides: TGTGCCAGCAGCTTGGGTCCCCCTTACAATGAGCAGTTCTTC. It encodes CASSLGPPYNEQFF.

For this clone: The sample carries other DNA sequences with the same CDR3. The chain couples TRBV11-2 to TRBJ1-1; unclear D gene. The CDR3 spans 13 residues. Germline CDR1 and CDR2: SGHAT and FQNNGV. Trimming pared 2 bases from V and 1 base from J, leaving 5 bases between. The chain's CDR3 is CASSLSRNTEAFF. DNA for the CDR3: TGTGCCAGCAGCTTAAGCAGGAACACTGAAGCTTTCTTT.

DNA for the CDR3: TGCAGCGTTGAAAGGGGGGGCGGCGAGCAGTACTTC. Protein sequence: CSVERGGGEQYF. The chain links TRBV29-1 to TRBJ2-7, with D tentatively TRBD2 (7 bases). CDR1 and CDR2 from the germline V gene are SQVTM and ANQGSEA. This CDR3 comprises 12 residues. With 2 bases removed from V and 6 bases from J, the gap between germline ends came to 11 bases.

V and J are TRBV5-1 and TRBJ2-3, with 7 bases matching TRBD2. Trimming at V came to 4 bases and at J to 5 bases, leaving 10 bases not matched to a gene. Germline V gene data show CDR1 as SGHRS and CDR2 as YFSETQ. This CDR3 region has 15 residues. The CDR3 region has the DNA TGCGCCAGCAGCCATGGGACTAATTCGCAAGATACGCAGTATTTT. Translation gives CASSHGTNSQDTQYF.